This T cell receptor (beta chain) was recovered during a study of T cell responses to AZD1222 COVID-19 vaccine. Using immunoSEQ multiplex PCR, the repertoire was profiled, and TCRdb retains in-frame clones only, with some absent. The repertoire has 100,000 or so clones, 87% of them found once; the top ten carry under 3%. With 3 bases removed from V and 12 bases from J, the gap between germline ends came to 11 bases. Germline V CDR1 and CDR2: SGHDN, FVKESK. The CDR3 has 12 residues. Regarding this clone: Its specificity is not known.

General observations from the study: The donor group comprised mostly white British people and more females; the analysis possibly underestimated clonal diversity.

The chain is built from TRBV14 and TRBJ1-4; the D is unclear. The source is an adult who received the AZD1222 COVID-19 vaccine. Sequencing was performed on peripheral blood, taken 28 days after the second AZD1222 dose. CDR3 sequence: CASSQPPEELFF. The CDR3 nucleotides read TGTGCCAGCAGCCAGCCTCCCGAGGAACTGTTTTTT.